These 7 T cell receptor beta chains originate from one sample sequenced in a study of graft-versus-host responses after intestinal transplantation. No antigen has been assigned to these receptors. The protocol was immunoSEQ multiplex PCR, while the TCRdb copy is restricted to in-frame clones and leaves out a portion. The repertoire holds about 66,000 clones, with less than 95% as singletons. This specimen was unstimulated CD8+ T cells sorted from spleen or lymph node cells, taken before intestinal transplant. The receptors come from a human donor who received an intestinal transplant.

This rearrangement joins TRBV13 to TRBJ2-7; 8 positions agree with TRBD1. J gave up 4 bases and V 4 bases, and 6 bases lay outside the gene matches. This CDR3 spans 14 amino acids. Germline CDR1 PRHDT, CDR2 FYEKMQ (reference sequence). CDR3: CASSSGDRKYEQYF. CDR3 DNA sequence: TGTGCCAGCAGCTCTGGGGACAGGAAATACGAGCAGTACTTC.

In its sample, this clone was seen a few times. The rearrangement joins TRBV6-5 to TRBJ1-1; TRBD1 might be the D (6 bases). The CDR3 consists of 14 residues. Germline CDR1 MNHEY, CDR2 SVGAGI. Between the trimmed V and J ends, which lost 6 bases and 5 bases, there was a span of 16 bases. The CDR3 DNA reads TGTGCCAGCAGCCGGACAGCGGGATTGACTGAAGCTTTCTTT. Its translation is CASSRTAGLTEAFF.

The chain couples TRBV5-1 to TRBJ2-7; perhaps TRBD2 as D (6 bases). The V end was cut by 4 bases, the J end by 3 bases, with 11 bases between. In germline, CDR1 is SGHRS, CDR2 YFSETQ. This CDR3 contains 13 residues. In nucleotides, the CDR3 is TGCGCCAGCAGCCTGGGACTGTACTACGAGCAGTACTTC. Protein: CASSLGLYYEQYF.

This clone was detected only once. The chain carries TRBV11-1 and TRBJ2-1; D may be TRBD2 (7 bases). This CDR3 has 15 amino acids. V was clipped by 1 base and J by 7 bases, with 14 bases between them. Looked up from germline, CDR1 is SGHAT and CDR2 is FQDESV (reference sequence). The CDR3, as DNA: TGTGCCAGCAGCTTAGGAGGGGGGGGTTATAATGAGCAGTTCTTC. Translation: CASSLGGGGYNEQFF.

This sequence joins TRBV7-2 and TRBJ2-7, with D possibly being TRBD2 (6 bases). Germline V gene data show CDR1 as SGHTA and CDR2 as FQGNSA. V was trimmed by 2 bases and J by 5 bases, leaving 19 bases between them. The CDR3 spans 16 residues. The CDR3 here is CASSLSPPFSGDEQYF. Written as DNA, the CDR3 is TGTGCCAGCAGCTTAAGCCCCCCCTTTTCGGGGGACGAGCAGTACTTC. Supplemented by reference TRBV7-2 and TRBJ2-7, the full variable domain reads GAGVSQSPSNKVTEKGKDVELRCDPISGHTALYWYRQSLGQGLEFLIYFQGNSAPDKSGLPSDRFSAERTGGSVSTLTIQRTQQEDSAVYLCASSLSPPFSGDEQYFGPGTRLTVT.

A single count supports this clone. The same CDR3 also results from other DNA sequences found in this sample. The genes are TRBV2 and TRBJ2-7; a possible D gene is TRBD2 (5 bases). Germline V gene lookup returns CDR1 SNHLY and CDR2 FYNNEI. Trimming stripped 1 base from V and 1 base from J, with 14 bases between. CDR3 length: 16 residues. As DNA, the CDR3 is TGTGCCAGCAGTGAAGTGGGAGAACAGTATTCCTACGAGCAGTACTTC. This encodes CASSEVGEQYSYEQYF.

This clone was picked up one time. This rearrangement joins TRBV25-1 to TRBJ2-3; the match to TRBD1 covers 8 bases. The germline V gene has CDR1 MGHDK and CDR2 SYGVNS. J was trimmed by 11 bases and V by 2 bases; bases with no gene match: 3. The CDR3 totals 12 residues. This chain's CDR3 is CASSETGGGQYF. CDR3 DNA: TGTGCCAGCAGTGAAACAGGGGGTGGGCAGTATTTT.